This T cell receptor (beta chain) was identified during a study of T cell changes during pregnancy in multiple sclerosis. The assay was immunoSEQ multiplex PCR, and TCRdb's table has in-frame clones only and misses some. The sample has 35,000 or so clones, around 92% seen once. The CDR3 is made up of 19 amino acids. Germline trimming cut 0 bases from V and 4 bases from J; bases unmatched to any gene: 15. CDR1 is LGHNA, CDR2 YSLEER, per germline. This clonotype originated in a female donor with multiple sclerosis, enrolled in a pregnancy study. This chain links TRBV4-3 with TRBJ2-5, with TRBD2 matching over 9 bases. The sample here was CD4+ T cells from peripheral blood mononuclear cells, taken after pregnancy. In DNA form, the CDR3 reads TGCGCCAGCAGCCAAGACGCCGCGGGGGGGATTAATGTGCGAGAGACCCAGTACTTC. This gives the protein CASSQDAAGGINVRETQYF.